The source of this T cell receptor beta chain is a study of identical twins (TCRdb year 2016). Study-wide context: To test whether fetal clonotypes persist, the study used deep sequencing on TCR alpha and beta repertoires from monozygotic twins, unrelated adults of various ages, and cord blood. To rule out contamination, the twin experiments were replicated at different times with different library preparation protocols.

Only healthy Caucasian donors were included. Miltenyi CD45RO+ enrichment and human naive T-cell isolation kits were used to isolate memory (CD45RO+) and naive T cells from PBMC. Overall study outcomes, separate from this receptor: Abundant cord blood beta clonotypes carried fewer insertions; young adult naive repertoires showed a weaker similar trend, while memory repertoires showed none. The excess sharing between twins in beta out-of-frame sequences was weaker because fewer shared sequences reduced the signal-to-noise ratio. Because the same donors could not be followed over many years, the conclusions relied on cross-sectional statistical analysis. Compared with coincidental sharing between unrelated individuals, out-of-frame TCR alpha sequences shared between twins showed an excess of sequences with low generation probability. Zero-insertion analyses could be partly confounded by invariant T cells such as MAIT and iNKT, though diverse VJ usage argued against such confounding for most clonotypes. Recombination models systematically underestimated out-of-frame TCR alpha sharing in monozygotic twins but agreed with sharing between unrelated individuals.

Trimming at the junction amounts to 6 bases on V and 3 bases on J, and the germline ends lie 8 bases apart. Taken from cysteine to phenylalanine, the CDR3 has 13 residues. The retained sequence is limited to the CDR3, 39 bases, with the frame set at the first base. This clonotype was seen repeatedly, ten times or more. The clone's antigen remains unknown. Base qualities are not at hand, and no much larger clone is one base apart. The method was 5' RACE. Sequencing used an Illumina HiSeq 2000. Template switching added a universal primer binding site, and the final cDNA carried a unique molecular identifier that allowed TCR cDNA molecules to be counted accurately. First-strand cDNA for TCR alpha and beta chains was synthesized from specific primers in the conserved constant-segment region. Each cDNA library was double barcoded, with a SMART-Mk sample barcode plus Illumina barcodes, to control for contamination. TruSeq adapter sequences and Illumina sample barcodes were added in two successive PCR steps. The Illumina HiSeq platform was used with custom primers to sequence TCR alpha and beta cDNA libraries. The paper's data handling went like this. Unique molecular identifiers were extracted from raw reads with MiGEC, and CDR3 positions were determined with MiXCR. For each individual, recombination models were inferred using an EM algorithm with the repgenHMM and IGoR tools. Shared clonotype analysis was performed with the tcR package in R, normalizing sharing by the product of cloneset sizes. To study raw recombination free of thymic and clonal selection effects, out-of-frame nonproductive sequences were analyzed. The raw public reads went through TCRdb reprocessing: fastp at Q25, MiXCR clone calling, in-frame beta chains kept. Here each entry gathers all rows of one CDR3 protein and keeps the most common genes and DNA. Clone size and V and J calls follow TCRdb, not the original study. Within this sample are 150,000 or so distinct CDR3 sequences, with under 4.5% of them counted one time only. Of the sample, about 7.8% falls within the top ten clones.

The chain uses TRBV12-3 or TRBV12-4 and TRBJ1-4, with no reliable assignment of the D segment. The sequence derives from a man aged 18-30 years in good health. The sequenced sample was memory T cells sorted from blood. The cell subset or site label corresponds to: CD45RO+ enriched T cells. The CDR3 region: CASRNAANEKLFF. In nucleotide form, the sequence is TGTGCCAGCAGAAACGCGGCTAATGAAAAACTGTTTTTT.